The rows below give T cell receptor beta chains drawn from one sample of a study of blood T cell repertoires in COVID-19. Some clones are missing from TCRdb's copy, which holds only in-frame ones; the method was immunoSEQ multiplex PCR. The data contain about 49,000 clones, 70% to 90% of them singletons. Sequenced input: peripheral blood. All receptors come from a man aged 35 to 55 with active COVID-19. The CDR3 runs from the conserved cysteine through the conserved F or W. Fields, in order: clone size, J gene, V gene, D gene, CDR3 protein, CDR3 DNA. A D gene is named only where the DNA matches it firmly. For some rows the clone size is stated as once, few or many, or as a class when expanded; others skip it.

clone_size: .
j_call: TRBJ1-1
v_call: TRBV6-5
d_call: TRBD1
cdr3_aa: CASSGQLNTEAFF
cdr3_nt: TGTGCCAGCTCGGGACAGTTGAACACTGAAGCTTTCTTT

clone_size: once
j_call: TRBJ1-2
v_call: TRBV10-3
d_call: .
cdr3_aa: CAISEQSLNYGYTF
cdr3_nt: TGTGCCATCAGTGAACAGAGCCTTAACTATGGCTACACCTTC

clone_size: once
j_call: TRBJ2-4
v_call: TRBV19
d_call: TRBD2
cdr3_aa: CASSTWEGAGKNIQYF
cdr3_nt: TGTGCCAGTAGTACTTGGGAGGGAGCGGGCAAAAACATTCAGTACTTC

clone_size: .
j_call: TRBJ2-1
v_call: TRBV18
d_call: .
cdr3_aa: CASSPSSQTSYNEQFF
cdr3_nt: TGTGCCAGCTCACCTTCATCGCAGACTAGTTACAATGAGCAGTTCTTC

clone_size: .
j_call: TRBJ1-1
v_call: TRBV5-1
d_call: .
cdr3_aa: CASNPTGLNTEAFF
cdr3_nt: TGCGCCAGCAACCCGACAGGTCTGAACACTGAAGCTTTCTTT

clone_size: .
j_call: TRBJ2-5
v_call: TRBV24-1
d_call: TRBD1
cdr3_aa: CATSDFGTGQETQYF
cdr3_nt: TGTGCCACCAGTGATTTTGGGACAGGGCAAGAGACCCAGTACTTC

clone_size: .
j_call: TRBJ2-3
v_call: TRBV25-1
d_call: .
cdr3_aa: CASSEFGGSTDTQYF
cdr3_nt: TGTGCCAGCAGTGAATTTGGCGGGAGCACAGATACGCAGTATTTT

clone_size: .
j_call: TRBJ2-3
v_call: TRBV27
d_call: TRBD2
cdr3_aa: CASSLTGGPGYTQYF
cdr3_nt: TGTGCCAGCAGTTTGACGGGAGGGCCAGGTTATACGCAGTATTTT

clone_size: once
j_call: TRBJ1-1
v_call: TRBV28
d_call: .
cdr3_aa: CASSLETEVTEAFF
cdr3_nt: TGTGCCAGCAGTTTGGAGACAGAAGTCACTGAAGCTTTCTTT

clone_size: .
j_call: TRBJ2-1
v_call: TRBV19
d_call: TRBD2
cdr3_aa: CASSMSPSGGYNEQFF
cdr3_nt: TGTGCCAGTAGTATGTCCCCTAGCGGGGGATACAATGAGCAGTTCTTC

clone_size: .
j_call: TRBJ2-7
v_call: TRBV9
d_call: TRBD1
cdr3_aa: CASSPRGQGMYEQYF
cdr3_nt: TGTGCCAGCAGCCCCCGGGGACAGGGGATGTACGAGCAGTACTTC

clone_size: .
j_call: TRBJ2-3
v_call: TRBV11-2
d_call: .
cdr3_aa: CASSWTEGTDTQYF
cdr3_nt: TGTGCCAGCAGCTGGACAGAGGGCACAGATACGCAGTATTTT

clone_size: .
j_call: TRBJ1-2
v_call: TRBV29-1
d_call: .
cdr3_aa: CSVEVANTNYGYTF
cdr3_nt: TGCAGCGTTGAAGTGGCAAATACTAACTATGGCTACACCTTC

clone_size: .
j_call: TRBJ2-7
v_call: TRBV5-6
d_call: TRBD1
cdr3_aa: CASSSDRDEQYF
cdr3_nt: TGTGCCAGCAGCTCGGACAGGGACGAGCAGTACTTC

clone_size: .
j_call: TRBJ1-2
v_call: TRBV6-5
d_call: .
cdr3_aa: CASSYGRADYGYTF
cdr3_nt: TGTGCCAGCAGTTACGGCAGGGCAGACTATGGCTACACCTTC

clone_size: .
j_call: TRBJ1-2
v_call: TRBV6-5
d_call: .
cdr3_aa: CASRAGQSYGYTF
cdr3_nt: TGTGCCAGCAGGGCTGGACAGAGCTATGGCTACACCTTC

clone_size: .
j_call: TRBJ2-6
v_call: TRBV19
d_call: .
cdr3_aa: CASSMDSLGLSGANVLTF
cdr3_nt: TGTGCCAGTAGTATGGACAGCCTGGGCCTCTCTGGGGCCAACGTCCTGACTTTC

clone_size: few
j_call: TRBJ2-7
v_call: TRBV6-5
d_call: TRBD2
cdr3_aa: CASILTTGGEQYF
cdr3_nt: TGTGCCAGCATCCTCACGACGGGAGGAGAGCAGTACTTC

clone_size: once
j_call: TRBJ1-2
v_call: TRBV19
d_call: .
cdr3_aa: CASSIGGVDGYTF
cdr3_nt: TGTGCCAGTAGTATCGGGGGGGTAGATGGCTACACCTTC

clone_size: .
j_call: TRBJ1-1
v_call: TRBV27
d_call: .
cdr3_aa: CASSSRRSGTEAFF
cdr3_nt: TGTGCCAGCAGTTCCCGGAGGTCGGGTACTGAAGCTTTCTTT

clone_size: .
j_call: TRBJ2-2
v_call: TRBV29-1
d_call: .
cdr3_aa: CSVSERSGELFF
cdr3_nt: TGCAGCGTTTCAGAGAGGTCCGGGGAGCTGTTTTTT

clone_size: .
j_call: TRBJ2-5
v_call: TRBV5-1
d_call: .
cdr3_aa: CASSLPQGKGETQYF
cdr3_nt: TGCGCCAGCAGCTTACCTCAGGGGAAGGGGGAGACCCAGTACTTC

clone_size: .
j_call: TRBJ2-5
v_call: TRBV6-5
d_call: TRBD2
cdr3_aa: CATETSGRETQYF
cdr3_nt: TGTGCCACCGAGACTAGCGGGAGGGAGACCCAGTACTTC

clone_size: .
j_call: TRBJ1-4
v_call: TRBV5-1
d_call: .
cdr3_aa: CASSTKQGGGEKLFF
cdr3_nt: TGCGCCAGCAGCACGAAACAGGGCGGTGGCGAAAAACTGTTTTTT

clone_size: .
j_call: TRBJ2-1
v_call: TRBV3-1/TRBV3-2
d_call: TRBD2
cdr3_aa: CASSTRTSGSGNEQFF
cdr3_nt: TGTGCCAGCAGCACCCGGACTAGCGGGAGTGGGAATGAGCAGTTCTTC

clone_size: .
j_call: TRBJ2-1
v_call: TRBV9
d_call: TRBD2
cdr3_aa: CASSVASGMDEQFF
cdr3_nt: TGTGCCAGCAGCGTAGCAAGCGGGATGGATGAGCAGTTCTTC

clone_size: .
j_call: TRBJ2-7
v_call: TRBV6-5
d_call: .
cdr3_aa: CASNLGRGAYEQYF
cdr3_nt: TGTGCCAGCAATTTAGGTCGGGGAGCCTACGAGCAGTACTTC

clone_size: .
j_call: TRBJ2-7
v_call: TRBV5-4
d_call: .
cdr3_aa: CASSVDPGGEQYF
cdr3_nt: TGTGCCAGCAGCGTGGACCCAGGTGGCGAGCAGTACTTC

clone_size: .
j_call: TRBJ2-7
v_call: TRBV2
d_call: TRBD1
cdr3_aa: CASSVDRGEQYF
cdr3_nt: TGTGCCAGCAGTGTTGACAGGGGTGAGCAGTACTTC

clone_size: medium-sized
j_call: TRBJ1-4
v_call: TRBV27
d_call: TRBD1
cdr3_aa: CASSLSLGQGSTNEKLFF
cdr3_nt: TGTGCCAGCAGTTTATCGTTGGGACAGGGATCAACTAATGAAAAACTGTTTTTT

clone_size: .
j_call: TRBJ2-1
v_call: TRBV5-1
d_call: TRBD2
cdr3_aa: CASSLGASGSFF
cdr3_nt: TGCGCCAGCAGCTTGGGGGCTAGCGGGAGCTTCTTC

clone_size: few
j_call: TRBJ2-7
v_call: TRBV27
d_call: TRBD1
cdr3_aa: CASSLLPRGQPYEQYF
cdr3_nt: TGTGCCAGCAGTTTGCTGCCAAGGGGACAGCCCTACGAGCAGTACTTC

clone_size: .
j_call: TRBJ2-5
v_call: TRBV7-3
d_call: .
cdr3_aa: CASSPGTQETQYF
cdr3_nt: TGTGCCAGCAGCCCCGGGACTCAAGAGACCCAGTACTTC

clone_size: .
j_call: TRBJ1-5
v_call: TRBV6-1
d_call: .
cdr3_aa: CASSDVLFSNQPQHF
cdr3_nt: TGTGCCAGCAGTGATGTCTTATTTAGCAATCAGCCCCAGCATTTT

clone_size: .
j_call: TRBJ2-7
v_call: TRBV19
d_call: TRBD1
cdr3_aa: CASSSGTGGYEQYF
cdr3_nt: TGTGCCAGTAGTTCGGGGACAGGGGGCTACGAGCAGTACTTC

clone_size: .
j_call: TRBJ1-5
v_call: TRBV6-1
d_call: .
cdr3_aa: CASSDGRDGPQHF
cdr3_nt: TGTGCCAGCAGTGACGGGCGGGACGGGCCCCAGCATTTT

clone_size: .
j_call: TRBJ1-5
v_call: TRBV29-1
d_call: .
cdr3_aa: CSVAQGGNQPQHF
cdr3_nt: TGCAGCGTTGCCCAGGGCGGCAATCAGCCCCAGCATTTT

clone_size: .
j_call: TRBJ1-6
v_call: TRBV10-2
d_call: TRBD1
cdr3_aa: CASSQDRGLNSPLHF
cdr3_nt: TGCGCCAGCAGCCAAGACAGGGGGCTTAATTCACCCCTCCACTTT

clone_size: .
j_call: TRBJ1-3
v_call: TRBV7-8
d_call: .
cdr3_aa: CASRSAPFRAGNTIYF
cdr3_nt: TGTGCCAGCAGATCAGCCCCATTTCGGGCTGGAAACACCATATATTTT

clone_size: once
j_call: TRBJ1-2
v_call: TRBV6-5
d_call: .
cdr3_aa: CASRPPGQIYGYTF
cdr3_nt: TGTGCCAGCAGGCCCCCGGGACAAATCTATGGCTACACCTTC

clone_size: .
j_call: TRBJ2-7
v_call: TRBV5-1
d_call: .
cdr3_aa: CASSLDVSSSYEQYF
cdr3_nt: TGCGCCAGCAGCTTGGATGTCTCGAGCTCCTACGAGCAGTACTTC

clone_size: once
j_call: TRBJ2-5
v_call: TRBV5-5
d_call: TRBD2
cdr3_aa: CASSRTSGRQVWTQYF
cdr3_nt: TGTGCCAGCAGCCGGACTAGCGGGAGGCAGGTTTGGACCCAGTACTTC

clone_size: .
j_call: TRBJ2-7
v_call: TRBV19
d_call: .
cdr3_aa: CASSPTGFSYEQYF
cdr3_nt: TGTGCCAGTAGTCCGACTGGATTCTCCTACGAGCAGTACTTC

clone_size: .
j_call: TRBJ2-3
v_call: TRBV4-2
d_call: TRBD1
cdr3_aa: CASSQAQGAQRDTQYF
cdr3_nt: TGTGCCAGCAGCCAAGCCCAGGGGGCGCAAAGAGATACGCAGTATTTT

clone_size: .
j_call: TRBJ1-2
v_call: TRBV5-4
d_call: .
cdr3_aa: CASSLWAGDGYTF
cdr3_nt: TGTGCCAGCAGCTTGTGGGCGGGCGATGGCTACACCTTC

clone_size: .
j_call: TRBJ2-3
v_call: TRBV13
d_call: TRBD2
cdr3_aa: CASTPLAGEGGDTQYF
cdr3_nt: TGTGCCAGCACACCCTTAGCGGGAGAGGGAGGAGATACGCAGTATTTT

clone_size: .
j_call: TRBJ2-1
v_call: TRBV10-3
d_call: .
cdr3_aa: CAISESRGGGRDEQFF
cdr3_nt: TGTGCCATCAGTGAATCGAGGGGAGGAGGTAGGGATGAGCAGTTCTTC

clone_size: once
j_call: TRBJ1-4
v_call: TRBV24-1
d_call: .
cdr3_aa: CATSDREKKHRNEKLFF
cdr3_nt: TGTGCCACCAGTGATCGGGAAAAGAAGCATAGAAATGAAAAACTGTTTTTT

clone_size: .
j_call: TRBJ1-1
v_call: TRBV28
d_call: .
cdr3_aa: CASSRTLPGTEAFF
cdr3_nt: TGTGCCAGCAGCCGGACTCTCCCGGGCACTGAAGCTTTCTTT

clone_size: .
j_call: TRBJ1-2
v_call: TRBV7-8
d_call: .
cdr3_aa: CASSLRPERGGYGYTF
cdr3_nt: TGTGCCAGCAGCTTACGACCGGAGAGGGGGGGCTATGGCTACACCTTC

clone_size: .
j_call: TRBJ2-5
v_call: TRBV12-3/TRBV12-4
d_call: .
cdr3_aa: CASSFLETQYF
cdr3_nt: TGTGCCAGCAGTTTCCTGGAGACCCAGTACTTC

clone_size: .
j_call: TRBJ2-3
v_call: TRBV27
d_call: .
cdr3_aa: CASSPYSGSTDTQYF
cdr3_nt: TGTGCCAGCAGTCCTTATAGCGGTAGCACAGATACGCAGTATTTT

clone_size: .
j_call: TRBJ2-2
v_call: TRBV11-2
d_call: .
cdr3_aa: CASSLDLRDGVRSRPGELFF
cdr3_nt: TGTGCCAGCAGCTTAGACTTGCGGGACGGTGTGCGGAGCCGCCCCGGGGAGCTGTTTTTT